Listed here are 16 T cell receptor beta chains from one sample, sequenced in a study of T cell clonality in common variable immunodeficiency. The data were produced by immunoSEQ multiplex PCR, yet TCRdb's version contains in-frame clones alone and is incomplete. The counts give around 55,000 clones, none of them seen only once; around 0.84% is held by the top ten. The sequencing sample was made of peripheral blood mononuclear cells. These receptors came from a person aged 18-70 years in good health.

Ten or more counts support this clone. The read stops 3 residues short of the end of the CDR3; the missing end is completed from the germline J gene. The chain uses TRBV7-2 and TRBJ2-1; no firm D call. V was trimmed by 5 bases and J by 0 bases, leaving 11 bases between them. Looked up from germline, CDR1 is SGHTA and CDR2 is FQGNSA. The CDR3 totals 15 residues. CDR3: CASSPAGFSYNEQFF. Partial CDR3 DNA: TGTGCCAGCAGCCCCGCCGGGTTCTCCTACAATGAG.

The sample holds many counts of this clone. The read stops 3 residues short of the end of the CDR3; the missing end is completed from the germline J gene. The chain links TRBV30 to TRBJ2-7; weak D call: TRBD1 (6 bases). Germline lookup yields CDR1 GTSNPN and CDR2 SVGIG (reference sequence). V was clipped by 6 bases and J by 3 bases, with 15 bases between them. CDR3 length equals 13 residues. The sequenced CDR3 bases are TGTGCCTGCCTCCGGGACACCCGCTACGAG. It is translated as CACLRDTRYE. The whole CDR3 region reads CACLRDTRYEQYF. The complete variable domain, with remaining parts taken from reference TRBV30 and TRBJ2-7, reads SQTIHQWPATLVQPVGSPLSLECTVEGTSNPNLYWYRQAAGRGLQLLFYSVGIGQISSEVPQNLSASRPQDRQFILSSKKLLLSDSGFYLCACLRDTRYEQYFGPGTRLTVT.

This clone was counted ten times or more. From the germline J gene comes the end of the CDR3, since the read stops 3 residues before it. The rearrangement links TRBV4-1 to TRBJ1-2; 8 bases agree with TRBD1. V gave up 3 bases and J gave up 1 base; unmatched junction bases: 4. The length of the CDR3 is 15 residues. Germline V gene data show CDR1 as MGHRA and CDR2 as YSYEKL. The covered CDR3 bases are TGCGCCAGCAGCCAGGATACAGGGGGTAACTATGGC. Residues: CASSQDTGGNYG. The CDR3 reads in full as CASSQDTGGNYGYTF.

The table lists this clone with many counts. The CDR3 goes on 3 residues after the read ends, and that part is filled in from the germline J gene. The chain has TRBV20-1 and TRBJ2-3; D call uncertain. Germline CDR1 DFQATT, CDR2 SNEGSKA (reference sequence). The CDR3 extends over 14 amino acids. V lost 5 bases, J lost 2 bases, and 14 bases lay in between. The CDR3 here is CSALTTGYTDTQYF. The CDR3 DNA, read in part, is TGCAGTGCTCTAACGACTGGGTACACAGATACG.

This clone has at least ten counts. The read ends 3 residues shy of where the CDR3 ends; the end is completed using the germline J gene. The chain recombines TRBV5-1 with TRBJ1-1, with 12 bases lining up with TRBD1. Germline CDR1 and CDR2: SGHRS and YFSETQ. This CDR3 contains 18 residues. V lost 4 bases and J lost 6; bases outside the gene matches: 16. The chain's CDR3 is CASSLMSGTGGFRAEAFF. The sequenced CDR3 bases are TGCGCCAGCAGCCTGATGTCTGGGACAGGGGGCTTTAGGGCTGAA.

The table lists this clone with many counts. The missing CDR3 end, 3 residues past where the read stops, is filled in from the germline J gene. V usage is TRBV19 and J usage is TRBJ2-6, with TRBD1 matching over 7 bases. The trim removed 7 bases at V and 0 bases at J, leaving 9 bases unmatched. The CDR3 extends over 17 amino acids. CDR1 is LNHDA and CDR2 is SQIVND in the germline V gene (reference sequence). The CDR3 bases that were read are TGTGCCAGTACGTTCGGGGACAGTCGCTCTGGGGCCAACGTC. Its protein is CASTFGDSRSGANV. The CDR3 in its entirety is CASTFGDSRSGANVLTF.

A word on this clone: The CDR3 end falls 3 residues outside the read, so it is completed with the germline J gene. This sequence joins TRBV19 and TRBJ2-3; TRBD2 might be the D (6 bases). The germline gives CDR1 LNHDA, CDR2 SQIVND (reference sequence). CDR3 length equals 14 residues. The covered CDR3 bases are TGTGCCAGTAGTATGGAGGGCGGGAAGGAGACG. It yields the protein CASSMEGGKET. The entire CDR3 sequence reads CASSMEGGKETQYF.

This clone has ten or more counts. With the read ending 3 residues before the CDR3 end, the germline J gene is used to fill in that end. The chain links TRBV11-2 to TRBJ2-7; TRBD2 agrees at 10 bases. This CDR3 comprises 15 residues. The germline V gene has CDR1 SGHAT and CDR2 FQNNGV. Losses at the gene ends were 4 bases for V and 3 bases for J; bases not matched to a gene: 6. The CDR3 sequence is CASSSASGSLYEQYF. The sequenced CDR3 bases are TGTGCCAGCAGCTCCGCTAGCGGGAGCCTCTACGAG.

Ten or more counts support this clone. The sequenced fragment ends 3 residues before the CDR3 boundary, so the rest is inferred from the germline J gene. The chain joins TRBV20-1 to TRBJ1-3, with no clear D. Germline V gene sequence: CDR1 DFQATT, CDR2 SNEGSKA (reference sequence). Trimming removed 6 bases at V and 0 bases at J, with 9 bases between. This CDR3 is built from 13 residues. The part of the CDR3 DNA that was read is TGCAGTGCCGCGGAACTCTCTGGAAACACC. As protein: CSAAELSGNT. The full CDR3 protein is CSAAELSGNTIYF.

In its sample, this clone was seen many times. The read ends 3 residues early relative to the CDR3; the germline J gene fills the gap. The chain recombines TRBV7-2 with TRBJ2-1; D remains unclear. There are 12 residues in the CDR3. From germline, CDR1 is SGHTA and CDR2 FQGNSA. V was cut by 7 bases and J by 6 bases, with 10 bases left in between. CDR3 sequence reads: CASIQVPNEQFF. The part of the CDR3 DNA that was read is TGTGCCAGCATCCAGGTTCCCAATGAG. The full variable domain, its missing parts supplied by reference TRBV7-2 and TRBJ2-1, is GAGVSQSPSNKVTEKGKDVELRCDPISGHTALYWYRQSLGQGLEFLIYFQGNSAPDKSGLPSDRFSAERTGGSVSTLTIQRTQQEDSAVYLCASIQVPNEQFFGPGTRLTVL.

Many counts were recorded for this clone. The read terminates 3 residues ahead of where the CDR3 ends, so the germline J gene completes it. The chain employs TRBV11-2 and TRBJ2-7; the match to TRBD2 covers 7 bases. V gave up 0 bases and J gave up 3 bases; unmatched junction bases: 2. Germline V gene sequence: CDR1 SGHAT, CDR2 FQNNGV. CDR3 size: 14 residues. CDR3 DNA (partial): TGTGCCAGCAGCTTAGATCCTAGCGGCTACGAG. This codes for CASSLDPSGYE. In full, the CDR3 reads CASSLDPSGYEQYF.

The sample holds many counts of this clone. The sequenced fragment ends 3 residues before the CDR3 boundary, so the rest is inferred from the germline J gene. The chain combines TRBV5-1 with TRBJ1-2; D gene unclear. V lost 0 bases and J 4 bases, leaving 10 bases between the germline ends. The CDR3 extends over 14 amino acids. CDR1 is SGHRS, CDR2 YFSETQ, per germline. CDR3 DNA, as far as it was read: TGCGCCAGCAGCTTGGCACAGACGAGCTATGGC. Residues: CASSLAQTSYG. The full CDR3 is CASSLAQTSYGYTF.

This clone occurred a few times. Coverage ceases 3 residues before the CDR3 finishes, and the germline J gene fills in the end. This chain links TRBV11-2 with TRBJ1-2; 7 bases match TRBD1. The CDR3 runs to 15 residues. The J segment lost 4 bases and the V segment lost 1 base, leaving 6 bases of the junction unmatched. Germline V gives CDR1 SGHAT, CDR2 FQNNGV. The CDR3 is CASSLGAQGGYGYTF. The part of the CDR3 DNA that was read is TGTGCCAGCAGCTTAGGGGCCCAGGGGGGCTATGGC. Complete variable domain (other parts from reference TRBV11-2 and TRBJ1-2): EAGVAQSPRYKIIEKRQSVAFWCNPISGHATLYWYQQILGQGPKLLIQFQNNGVVDDSQLPKDRFSAERLKGVDSTLKIQPAKLEDSAVYLCASSLGAQGGYGYTFGSGTRLTVV.

This clone was observed many times. The read ends 3 residues before the CDR3 terminus; that terminus is restored from the germline J gene. V usage is TRBV9 and J usage is TRBJ2-1; 8 nucleotides match TRBD2. The V segment lost 4 bases and the J segment 8 bases; nucleotides outside the gene matches: 5. The germline gives CDR1 SGDLS, CDR2 YYNGEE. This CDR3 is 13 amino acids long. The DNA read from the CDR3 is TGTGCCAGCAGCACCGGGGGGGGGCATGAG. Translating it yields CASSTGGGHE. From start to end, the CDR3 is CASSTGGGHEQFF.

The table lists this clone with many counts. The sequence runs out 3 residues before the end of the CDR3; the remainder is reconstructed from the germline J gene. The rearrangement links TRBV20-1 to TRBJ1-2; D perhaps matches TRBD1 (5 bases). The CDR3 spans 17 residues. Germline values: CDR1 DFQATT, CDR2 SNEGSKA (reference sequence). V was pared by 5 bases and J by 6 bases, with 28 bases between. The CDR3 protein is CSASNSGPASKRHGYTF. The sequenced CDR3 bases are TGCAGTGCTTCTAATTCAGGGCCAGCCTCCAAACGTCATGGC.

In this sample, this clone turned up many times. The read gets to within 3 residues of the CDR3 end, and the germline J gene fills in the rest. The genes are TRBV7-3 and TRBJ2-3; D might be TRBD1 (6 bases). V lost 5 bases, J lost 3 bases, and 9 bases lay in between. This CDR3 contains 13 residues. Germline CDR1 is SGHTA and CDR2 is FQGTGA. The sequenced part of the CDR3 DNA is TGTGCCAGCAGCCGACAGGTTACAGATACG. It yields the protein CASSRQVTDT. The CDR3, in full, reads CASSRQVTDTQYF.